These 30 T cell receptor beta chains came from one sample sequenced in a study of T cell responses to AZD1222 COVID-19 vaccine. This table comes from immunoSEQ multiplex PCR, and its TCRdb copy is limited to in-frame clones, with some not included. Of tens of thousands of clones in the sample, approximately 89% were seen once. Source: peripheral blood, taken on day 0 of AZD1222 vaccination. The receptors derive from an adult in good health.

V is TRBV5-8 and J is TRBJ2-2; 7 bases align to TRBD1. The J segment lost 0 bases and the V segment lost 2 bases, leaving 7 bases of the junction unmatched. The CDR3 is 17 residues long. Germline CDR1 and CDR2: SGHTS and YDEGEE. CDR3 nucleotide sequence: TGTGCCAGCAGCTTACAGGGGATGTGGGCGAACACCGGGGAGCTGTTTTTT. This codes for CASSLQGMWANTGELFF.

The chain carries TRBV7-2 and TRBJ1-1, with D maybe TRBD1 (5 bases). The CDR3 runs 15 residues. Deletions cut 4 bases from V and 1 base from J, with 13 bases between. Germline CDR1 reads SGHTA; CDR2 reads FQGNSA. The CDR3, as DNA: TGTGCCAGCAGCTCTATCCCGACAGCGAACACTGAAGCTTTCTTT. Amino acid sequence: CASSSIPTANTEAFF.

The chain carries TRBV30 and TRBJ1-1; D remains ambiguous. Germline assignment: CDR1 GTSNPN and CDR2 SVGIG (reference sequence). Trimming removed 2 bases at V and 1 base at J, with 14 bases between. This CDR3 has 15 residues. The CDR3 protein is CAWSFPTQTNTEAFF. CDR3 DNA: TGTGCCTGGAGTTTCCCTACCCAAACGAACACTGAAGCTTTCTTT.

This clone has more than one count but fewer than ten. The V call is TRBV5-1, the J call TRBJ2-1, with D possibly TRBD2 on 5 matching bases. Per germline, CDR1 SGHRS and CDR2 YFSETQ. The CDR3 spans 12 residues. Between the trimmed V and J ends, which lost 5 bases and 10 bases, there was a span of 13 bases. Here the CDR3 DNA reads TGCGCCAGCAGAGGTCGGGAAAGAGAGCAGTTCTTC. Its protein product is CASRGREREQFF. The whole variable domain, remainder taken from reference TRBV5-1 and TRBJ2-1, is KAGVTQTPRYLIKTRGQQVTLSCSPISGHRSVSWYQQTPGQGLQFLFEYFSETQRNKGNFPGRFSGRQFSNSRSEMNVSTLELGDSALYLCASRGREREQFFGPGTRLTVL.

The chain has TRBV30 and TRBJ2-6, with TRBD1 as a possible D gene (5 bases). Germline V gene lookup returns CDR1 GTSNPN and CDR2 SVGIG (reference sequence). Trimming took 0 bases from V and 1 from J, leaving 7 bases between them. This CDR3 is 15 amino acids long. CDR3 sequence (DNA): TGTGCCTGGAGTGTAAGGACATCTGGGGCCAACGTCCTGACTTTC. Its translation is CAWSVRTSGANVLTF.

The chain joins TRBV10-2 to TRBJ1-4; weak D call: TRBD1 (5 bases). This CDR3 has 14 amino acids. Germline CDR1 is WSHSY and CDR2 is SAAADI. V shed 3 bases and J shed 8 bases, with 13 bases lying between them. The CDR3 region has the DNA TGCGCCAGCAGTGACGGGGGGTCGGGGGAAAAACTGTTTTTT. Translating it yields CASSDGGSGEKLFF.

The chain recombines TRBV6-4 with TRBJ2-1; 15 bases agree with TRBD2. Germline CDR1 reads MRHNA; CDR2 reads SNTAGT. The CDR3 covers 16 residues. J was trimmed by 8 bases and V by 6 bases; bases with no gene match: 8. CDR3 DNA: TGTGCCAGCAGCGCCCGGCGGACTAGCGGGAGGGATGAGCAGTTCTTC. Translation: CASSARRTSGRDEQFF.

This rearrangement joins TRBV30 to TRBJ1-5; D is perhaps TRBD1 (5 bases). V lost 3 bases, J lost 9 bases, and 15 bases lay in between. Germline values: CDR1 GTSNPN, CDR2 SVGIG (reference sequence). This CDR3 contains 13 residues. The CDR3 loop is CAWRRDGPGPQHF. The CDR3 bases are TGTGCCTGGAGGAGGGACGGCCCAGGGCCCCAGCATTTT.

The chain combines TRBV28 with TRBJ2-7; 8 nucleotides match TRBD1. This CDR3 contains 15 residues. Germline CDR1 MDHEN, CDR2 SYDVKM. V trimming: 2 bases; J trimming: 0 bases; junction bases outside the gene matches: 3. The CDR3 sequence: CASSLTGTGSYEQYF. The CDR3 region has the DNA TGTGCCAGCAGTTTAACCGGGACAGGCTCCTACGAGCAGTACTTC. Using reference TRBV28 and TRBJ2-7 for the parts outside the CDR3, the full variable domain is DVKVTQSSRYLVKRTGEKVFLECVQDMDHENMFWYRQDPGLGLRLIYFSYDVKMKEKGDIPEGYSVSREKKERFSLILESASTNQTSMYLCASSLTGTGSYEQYFGPGTRLTVT.

The chain links TRBV5-1 to TRBJ1-3; a possible D gene is TRBD1 (6 bases). The V end was cut by 3 bases, the J end by 7 bases, with 23 bases between. The CDR3 consists of 17 residues. Germline V gene sequence: CDR1 SGHRS, CDR2 YFSETQ. CDR3 loop: CASSYTAGQRTGNTIYF. CDR3 nucleotides: TGCGCCAGCAGCTACACCGCCGGACAGCGGACCGGGAACACCATATATTTT.

The rearrangement joins TRBV4-2 to TRBJ1-2; maybe TRBD1 (5 bases). V lost 0 bases and J 4 bases, leaving 12 bases between the germline ends. CDR1 and CDR2 from the germline V gene are LGHNA and YNFKEQ. The length of the CDR3 is 15 residues. The CDR3, as DNA: TGTGCCAGCAGCCAAGATGGGGCATCTTCCTATGGCTACACCTTC. This gives the protein CASSQDGASSYGYTF.

The chain links TRBV19 to TRBJ1-2, with a weak D call TRBD1 (5 bases). CDR1 is LNHDA, CDR2 SQIVND, per germline (reference sequence). The CDR3 contains 13 residues. The V gene lost 8 bases and the J gene lost 8 bases, with 18 bases spanning the gap. CDR3 residues: CASRLGASRGYTF. The CDR3 DNA sequence: TGTGCCAGTCGACTTGGGGCCTCTCGGGGCTACACCTTC.

The chain recombines TRBV7-2 with TRBJ1-2, with 7 bases identical to TRBD1. The J segment lost 5 bases and the V segment lost 7 bases, leaving 7 bases of the junction unmatched. Looked up from germline, CDR1 is SGHTA and CDR2 is FQGNSA. This CDR3 has 13 residues. The CDR3 loop reads CASTLDRFYGYTF. CDR3 nucleotide sequence: TGTGCCAGCACCCTGGACAGGTTTTATGGCTACACCTTC.

The J gene is TRBJ1-2, the V gene TRBV30, with 12 bases matching TRBD1. This CDR3 is built from 14 residues. Trimming cost V 3 bases and J 5 bases; bases outside gene matches: 4. Germline CDR1 is GTSNPN and CDR2 is SVGIG (reference sequence). The DNA for the CDR3 is TGTGCCTGGAGGGGACAGGGGGCTAGGTATGGCTACACCTTC. Translated, it gives CAWRGQGARYGYTF.

This clone was seen just once. The chain uses TRBV5-1 and TRBJ1-1; D not resolved. The CDR3 is 17 amino acids. Trimming pared 0 bases from V and 4 bases from J, leaving 19 bases between. Germline-derived CDR1 and CDR2 are SGHRS and YFSETQ. For the CDR3, the DNA is TGCGCCAGCAGCTTGGACTCAGGACTGGTGACGGGCACTGAAGCTTTCTTT. The encoded protein is CASSLDSGLVTGTEAFF. The variable domain in full, completed from reference TRBV5-1 and TRBJ1-1, reads KAGVTQTPRYLIKTRGQQVTLSCSPISGHRSVSWYQQTPGQGLQFLFEYFSETQRNKGNFPGRFSGRQFSNSRSEMNVSTLELGDSALYLCASSLDSGLVTGTEAFFGQGTRLTVV.

The chain couples TRBV27 to TRBJ1-4; D gene uncertain. CDR1 is MNHEY and CDR2 is SMNVEV in the germline V gene (reference sequence). V was pared by 0 bases and J by 8 bases, with 4 bases between. This CDR3 comprises 12 residues. Written as DNA, the CDR3 is TGTGCCAGCAGTTTATCTGGGGAAAAACTGTTTTTT. Translating it yields CASSLSGEKLFF. Variable domain in full (rest from reference TRBV27 and TRBJ1-4): EAQVTQNPRYLITVTGKKLTVTCSQNMNHEYMSWYRQDPGLGLRQIYYSMNVEVTDKGDVPEGYKVSRKEKRNFPLILESPSPNQTSLYFCASSLSGEKLFFGSGTQLSVL.

This clone was observed once. The chain has TRBV7-2 and TRBJ2-3; 8 bases map to TRBD2. This CDR3 region has 16 residues. Trimming cost V 5 bases and J 1 base; bases outside gene matches: 8. Germline-derived CDR1 and CDR2 are SGHTA and FQGNSA. In DNA, the CDR3 is TGTGCCAGCAGCCGCCCGGGGGGGGGACGCACAGATACGCAGTATTTT. It is translated as CASSRPGGGRTDTQYF. Full variable domain (rest looked up from reference TRBV7-2 and TRBJ2-3): GAGVSQSPSNKVTEKGKDVELRCDPISGHTALYWYRQSLGQGLEFLIYFQGNSAPDKSGLPSDRFSAERTGGSVSTLTIQRTQQEDSAVYLCASSRPGGGRTDTQYFGPGTRLTVL.

The chain combines TRBV11-3 with TRBJ2-1; either TRBD1 or TRBD2 may supply D (7 bases each). The CDR3 runs to 15 residues. The V end lost 0 bases, the J end lost 5 bases, and 11 bases lay between the germline ends. Germline CDR1 SGHNT, CDR2 YENEEA. CDR3 sequence: CASSLDQGGNNEQFF. CDR3 nucleotide sequence: TGTGCCAGCAGCTTAGATCAGGGGGGGAACAATGAGCAGTTCTTC.

This clone was recorded only once. The CDR3 DNA sequence: TGTGCCAGCACCTTTATGAATGAGCAGTTCTTC. It translates to CASTFMNEQFF. The J gene is TRBJ2-1, the V gene TRBV12-3 or TRBV12-4, with D uncertain. V was shortened by 7 bases and J by 7 bases, with 8 bases between the two germline ends. The CDR3 covers 11 residues.

The chain combines TRBV19 with TRBJ2-1, with TRBD1 matching 8 bases. CDR3 size: 11 residues. The J segment lost 14 bases and the V segment lost 4 bases, leaving 4 bases of the junction unmatched. CDR1 LNHDA and CDR2 SQIVND come from the germline V gene (reference sequence). The CDR3 DNA follows: TGTGCCAGTAGTACCCGGGACAGGAAGTTCTTC. This translates into CASSTRDRKFF.

Written as DNA, the CDR3 is TGTGCCACCAGTGATTCAGGGACTAGCGGGGGAGGATCCTACAATGAGCAGTTCTTC. As protein: CATSDSGTSGGGSYNEQFF. The V call is TRBV24-1, the J call TRBJ2-1; TRBD2 matches 14 bases. Germline CDR1 and CDR2: KGHDR and SFDVKD. This CDR3 has 19 amino acids. V shed 2 bases and J 1 base; nucleotides not matched to a gene: 6.

Here the CDR3 DNA reads TGTGCCAGCAGCTTAGATAGGGCCGCAGGGCCCCAGCATTTT. This encodes CASSLDRAAGPQHF. The J gene is TRBJ1-5, the V gene TRBV11-2; D uncertain. The CDR3 is made up of 14 amino acids. Trimming removed 0 bases from V and 9 bases from J, with 12 bases in between. Germline V gene lookup returns CDR1 SGHAT and CDR2 FQNNGV.

The V and J genes are TRBV12-3 or TRBV12-4 and TRBJ1-1; the D is unclear. The germline V and J ends were trimmed by 2 bases and 3 bases, with 7 bases remaining between them. CDR3 size: 13 residues. The CDR3 region is CASSLWGYTEAFF. The DNA for the CDR3 is TGTGCCAGCAGTTTATGGGGATACACTGAAGCTTTCTTT.

Written as DNA, the CDR3 is TGTGCCAGCAGTGAGCGGGAAACCGGGGAGCTGTTTTTT. Translating gives CASSERETGELFF. The rearrangement links TRBV2 to TRBJ2-2, with TRBD2 as a possible D gene (6 bases). Germline V lookup: CDR1 SNHLY, CDR2 FYNNEI. The CDR3 length is 13 residues. V lost 3 bases, J lost 5 bases, and 7 bases lay in between. Full variable domain (rest looked up from reference TRBV2 and TRBJ2-2): EPEVTQTPSHQVTQMGQEVILRCVPISNHLYFYWYRQILGQKVEFLVSFYNNEISEKSEIFDDQFSVERPDGSNFTLKIRSTKLEDSAMYFCASSERETGELFFGEGSRLTVL.

This clone is a singleton in its sample. The chain joins TRBV6-2 or TRBV6-3 to TRBJ2-5; 9 bases align to TRBD2. Germline V lookup: CDR1 MNHEY, CDR2 SVGEGT. CDR3 length: 18 residues. V shed 6 bases, J shed 5 bases, and the junction held 19 bases outside the gene matches. In DNA, the CDR3 is TGTGCCAGCAGCCGAGAGCCGAGGGTAGCGGGGGACACGGAGACCCAGTACTTC. This translates into CASSREPRVAGDTETQYF.

This chain uses TRBV7-2 with TRBJ2-7, with 7 positions matching TRBD2. The CDR3 is 17 amino acids. The V gene end was trimmed by 3 bases and the J gene end by 4 bases; junction bases not matched to a gene: 15. Germline CDR1 is SGHTA and CDR2 is FQGNSA. The chain's CDR3 is CASSLGGVGLILYEQYF. The CDR3 coding sequence is TGTGCCAGCAGCTTGGGGGGGGTAGGGCTTATTCTATACGAGCAGTACTTC.

The CDR3 spells CASSQSPGPNYEQYF. In DNA form, the CDR3 reads TGCGCCAGCAGCCAATCCCCGGGACCCAACTACGAGCAGTACTTC. The chain employs TRBV4-3 and TRBJ2-7; the D gene could be TRBD1 or TRBD2 (5 bases each). The germline gives CDR1 LGHNA, CDR2 YSLEER. V dropped 2 bases and J dropped 3 bases, with 14 bases sitting between them. The CDR3 is 15 amino acids.

The CDR3 is CASSLQGQASGANVLTF. The DNA of the CDR3 is TGTGCCAGCTCGTTGCAGGGGCAGGCCTCTGGGGCCAACGTCCTGACTTTC. The rearrangement links TRBV18 to TRBJ2-6; perhaps TRBD1 as D (6 bases). Germline CDR1 reads KGHSH; CDR2 reads LQKENI. V lost 6 bases and J 0 bases, leaving 15 bases between the germline ends. The CDR3 covers 17 residues.

The rearrangement links TRBV6-5 to TRBJ1-5, with a tentative D call TRBD1 (5 bases). CDR1 and CDR2 (germline): MNHEY, SVGAGI. There are 14 residues in the CDR3. CDR3 DNA: TGTGCTGCGAATGGGGACCCTAGGGTTCAGCCCCAGCATTTT. This codes for CAANGDPRVQPQHF.

The genes are TRBV6-5 and TRBJ1-5; D is unclear. The V gene's germline CDR1 is MNHEY and CDR2 SVGAGI. Trimming cost V 7 bases and J 3 bases, with 10 bases left between them. The CDR3 consists of 13 residues. DNA of the CDR3: TGTGCCAGCAATGGGCAGAACAATCAGCCCCAGCATTTT. Translating gives CASNGQNNQPQHF.